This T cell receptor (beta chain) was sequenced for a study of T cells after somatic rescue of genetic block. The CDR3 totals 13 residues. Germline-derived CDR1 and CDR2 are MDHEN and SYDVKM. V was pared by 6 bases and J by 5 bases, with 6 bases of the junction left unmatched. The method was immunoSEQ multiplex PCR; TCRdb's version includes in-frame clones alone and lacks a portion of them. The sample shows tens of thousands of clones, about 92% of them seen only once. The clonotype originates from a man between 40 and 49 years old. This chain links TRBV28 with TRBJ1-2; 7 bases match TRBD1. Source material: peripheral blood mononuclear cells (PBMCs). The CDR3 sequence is CASSYRGSYGYTF. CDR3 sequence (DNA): TGTGCCAGCAGCTACAGGGGCTCATATGGCTACACCTTC.